This T cell receptor (beta chain) was found in a study of blood T cell repertoires in COVID-19. The germline V gene encodes CDR1 LGHNA and CDR2 YSLEER. The CDR3 consists of 17 residues. With 0 bases removed from V and 7 bases from J, the gap between germline ends came to 19 bases. Only in-frame clones appear in the TCRdb table, and some are missing; sequencing was by immunoSEQ multiplex PCR. The data hold over 300,000 clones, with about 90% observed a single time. This clone was seen only a few times. The clonotype originates from a man aged 40-55 years with acute or convalescent COVID-19. The chain recombines TRBV4-3 with TRBJ1-5; a weak D match, TRBD1 (5 bases). The sequencing input was peripheral blood. The CDR3 sequence is CASSQDRVRGAGQPQHF. The CDR3 nucleotides read TGCGCCAGCAGCCAAGATAGGGTTCGCGGGGCCGGCCAGCCCCAGCATTTT.